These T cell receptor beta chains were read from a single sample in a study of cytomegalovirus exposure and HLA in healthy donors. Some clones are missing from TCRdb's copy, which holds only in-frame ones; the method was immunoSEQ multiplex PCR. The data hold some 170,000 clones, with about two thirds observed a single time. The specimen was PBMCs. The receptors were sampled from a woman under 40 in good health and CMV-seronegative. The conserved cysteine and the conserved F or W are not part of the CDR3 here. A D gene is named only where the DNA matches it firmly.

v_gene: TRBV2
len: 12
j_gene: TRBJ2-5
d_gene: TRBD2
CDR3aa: ASSRPSGGETQY

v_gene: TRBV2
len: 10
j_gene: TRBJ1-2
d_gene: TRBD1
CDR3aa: ASSGTGDGYT

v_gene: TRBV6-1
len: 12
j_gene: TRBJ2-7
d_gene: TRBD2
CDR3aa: ASTGLATSYEQY

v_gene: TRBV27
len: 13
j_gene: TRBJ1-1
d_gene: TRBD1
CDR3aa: ASSTGQGFMTEAF

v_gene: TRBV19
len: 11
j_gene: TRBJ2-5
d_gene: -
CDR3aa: ATRQDPQETQY

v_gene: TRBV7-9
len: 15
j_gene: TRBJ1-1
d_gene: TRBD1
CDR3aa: ASSLEGQGWLNTEAF

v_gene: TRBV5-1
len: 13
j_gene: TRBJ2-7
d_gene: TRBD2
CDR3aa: ASSISSGRGYEQY

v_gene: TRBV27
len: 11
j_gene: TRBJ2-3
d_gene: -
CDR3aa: AARGAFGDTQY

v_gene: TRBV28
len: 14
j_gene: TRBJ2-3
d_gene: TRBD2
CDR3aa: ASSSPGGGGPDTQY

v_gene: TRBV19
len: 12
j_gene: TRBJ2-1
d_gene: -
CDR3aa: ASSIFLVGYEQF

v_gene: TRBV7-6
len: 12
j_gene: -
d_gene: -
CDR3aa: ASSQGGVGYEQY

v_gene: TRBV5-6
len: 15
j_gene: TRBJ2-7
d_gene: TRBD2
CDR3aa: ASSSILAGGPSYEQY

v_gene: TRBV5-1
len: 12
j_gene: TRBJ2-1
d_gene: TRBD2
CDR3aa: ASSLGGGYNEQF

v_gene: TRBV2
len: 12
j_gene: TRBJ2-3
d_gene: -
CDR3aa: ASNGGIAVDTQY

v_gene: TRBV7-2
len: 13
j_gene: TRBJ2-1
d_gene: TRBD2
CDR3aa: ASNPSGSSYNEQF

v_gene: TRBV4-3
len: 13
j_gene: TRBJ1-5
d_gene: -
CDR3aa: ASSQDAGGNQPQH

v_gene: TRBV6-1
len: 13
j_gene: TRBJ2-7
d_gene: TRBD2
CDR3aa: ASSGGTSGFYEQY

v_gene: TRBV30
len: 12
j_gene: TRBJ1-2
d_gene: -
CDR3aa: AWIPTAGGYGYT

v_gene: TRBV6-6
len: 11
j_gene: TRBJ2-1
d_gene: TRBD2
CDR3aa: ASSFSGYNEQF

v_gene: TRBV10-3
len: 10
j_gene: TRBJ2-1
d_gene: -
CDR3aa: AIKDSYNEQF

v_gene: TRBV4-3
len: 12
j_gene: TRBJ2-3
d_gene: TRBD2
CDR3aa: ASSQSGGTDTQY

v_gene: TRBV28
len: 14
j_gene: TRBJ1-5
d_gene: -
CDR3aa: AGSFSTAGEFQPQH

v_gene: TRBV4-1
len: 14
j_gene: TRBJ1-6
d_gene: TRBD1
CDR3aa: ASSQAGDREASPLH

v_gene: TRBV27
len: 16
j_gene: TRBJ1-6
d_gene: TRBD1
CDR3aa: ASSSMGQQSSYNSPLH

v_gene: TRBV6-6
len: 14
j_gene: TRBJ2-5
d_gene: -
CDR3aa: ASRKSSISVGETQY

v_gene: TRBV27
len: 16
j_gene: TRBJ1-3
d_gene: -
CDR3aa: ASSPHPFGAGGGNTIY

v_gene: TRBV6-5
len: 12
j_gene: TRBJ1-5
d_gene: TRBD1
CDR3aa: ASSGRQGNQPQH

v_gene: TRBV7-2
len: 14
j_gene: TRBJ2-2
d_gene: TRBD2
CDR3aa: ASSDGTSGNTGELF

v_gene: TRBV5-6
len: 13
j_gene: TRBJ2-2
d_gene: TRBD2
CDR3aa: ASSLLAGDTGELF

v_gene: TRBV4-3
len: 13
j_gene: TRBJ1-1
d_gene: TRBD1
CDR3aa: ASSPGTGMNTEAF

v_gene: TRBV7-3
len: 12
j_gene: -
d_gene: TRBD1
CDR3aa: ASSWGQGSYEQY

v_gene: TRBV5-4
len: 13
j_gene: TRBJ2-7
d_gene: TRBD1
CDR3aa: ASIAGTGQAYEQY

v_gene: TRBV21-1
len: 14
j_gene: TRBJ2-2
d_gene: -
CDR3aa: ASSKKGDRVTGELF

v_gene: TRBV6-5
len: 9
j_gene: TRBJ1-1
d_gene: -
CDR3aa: ASSVEGEAF

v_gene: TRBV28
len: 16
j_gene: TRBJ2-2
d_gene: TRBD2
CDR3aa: ASSLSWLAGDRTGELF

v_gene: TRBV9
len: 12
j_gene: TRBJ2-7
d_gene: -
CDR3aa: ASSVGPTSYEQY

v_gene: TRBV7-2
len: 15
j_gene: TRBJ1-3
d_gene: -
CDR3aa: ASSLMVGLSSGNTIY

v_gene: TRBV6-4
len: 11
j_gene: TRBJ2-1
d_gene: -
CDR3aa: ASSAPGVSEQF

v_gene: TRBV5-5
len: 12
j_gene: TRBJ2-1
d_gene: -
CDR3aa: ASIQTGLAGEQF

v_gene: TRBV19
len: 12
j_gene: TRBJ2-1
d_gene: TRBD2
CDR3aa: ASNSGTNYNEQF

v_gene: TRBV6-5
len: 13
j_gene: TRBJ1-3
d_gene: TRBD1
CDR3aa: ASMPGTGAGNTIY

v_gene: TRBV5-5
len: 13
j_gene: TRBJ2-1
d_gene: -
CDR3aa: ASSNTRTTYNEQF

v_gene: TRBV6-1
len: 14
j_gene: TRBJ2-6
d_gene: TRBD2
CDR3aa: ASSEESGGGANVLT

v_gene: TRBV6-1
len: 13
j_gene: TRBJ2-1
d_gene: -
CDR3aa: ASSEARLAANEQF

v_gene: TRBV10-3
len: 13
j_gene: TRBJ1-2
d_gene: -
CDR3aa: AISDGDTLQTGYT

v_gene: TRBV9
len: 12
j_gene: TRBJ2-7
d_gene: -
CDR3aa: ASSVAGESGEQY

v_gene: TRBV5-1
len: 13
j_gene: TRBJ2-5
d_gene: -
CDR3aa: ASSLARATQETQY